This T cell receptor beta chain stems from a study of OX40 agonist ivuxolimab in advanced cancers. General observations from the study: Among some nonresponders, normalized T-cell clonal expansion was also low.

TCRdb keeps only in-frame clones here, not all; method: immunoSEQ multiplex PCR. The sample records tens of thousands of clones, 70% to 90% being singletons. This clone was detected once. Its antigen is still unknown. This receptor was obtained from an adult with an advanced solid tumor such as melanoma, head and neck, liver or kidney cancer. The input for sequencing was CD4+ or CD8+ T cells sorted from blood, taken in a trial of the OX40 agonist ivuxolimab.

CDR3 coding DNA: TGTGCCAGTAGTCAAAGGACAGGTGAGCAGTTCTTC. It is translated as CASSQRTGEQFF. The rearrangement uses TRBV19 and TRBJ2-1; 7 bases align to TRBD1. Looked up from germline, CDR1 is LNHDA and CDR2 is SQIVND (reference sequence). With 5 bases clipped from V and 9 bases from J, the junction kept 4 bases outside the gene matches. CDR3 length: 12 amino acids.